This T cell receptor beta chain was sequenced in a study of T cell repertoires in cytomegalovirus infection. Study overall: Public signatures in TCR beta pointed to CMV infection and matching HLA type.

MiXCR, applied by TCRdb to the reads, yields one record per CDR3 protein. The data show hundreds of thousands of distinct CDR3 sequences, about 40% seen once. Study findings and constraints: Pooled public TCR beta family frequency picked out CMV carriers with the relevant HLA.

Germline values: CDR1 SGHAT, CDR2 FQDESV (reference sequence). The CDR3 is 14 residues long. V was cut by 1 base and J by 8 bases, with 14 bases left in between. This clonotype was found a few times. Its antigen is unidentified. The receptor's source is a human donor in good health (CMV status not recorded). Some clones in this sample may be carry-over from other donors' samples. Sequencing input: PBMCs. V is TRBV11-1 and J is TRBJ1-2, with D possibly being TRBD1 (5 bases). The CDR3 nucleotides are TGTGCCAGCAGCTTAGACGGCAGGGAGGGCGGCTACACCTTC. The encoded protein is CASSLDGREGGYTF.